A single TCR beta chain is shown here with its context. Its target is unknown. Trimming removed 0 bases from V and 4 bases from J, with 9 bases in between. The CDR3 is made up of 14 amino acids. Per germline, CDR1 MGHRA and CDR2 YSYEKL. TCRdb's copy holds only in-frame clones and misses some; the assay was immunoSEQ multiplex PCR. The sample gives fewer than 15,000 clones, over 60% of which show up once; around a tenth is in the top ten. These data are taken from a study of PD-1 blockade in classical Hodgkin lymphoma. For the study at large: Nivolumab was administered to patients intravenously at 3 mg/kg every 2 weeks. Points from the study as a whole: Baseline TCR diversity was reportedly lower in newly diagnosed patients than healthy donors. The repertoire differences lack a defined cause, possibly disease activity or prior therapy. CD4+ TCR diversity climbed significantly by C4D1, unlike CD8+ TCR diversity.

In every patient, relapse followed autologous stem cell transplantation, while exposure to brentuximab vedotin differed. The sequence was collected from a human donor with classical Hodgkin lymphoma. This chain connects TRBV4-1 to TRBJ1-1; D is ambiguous. The sequencing here drew on peripheral blood mononuclear cells (PBMCs), taken at baseline. Written as DNA, the CDR3 is TGCGCCAGCAGCCAAGATCTTGTGGGCACTGAAGCTTTCTTT. It yields the protein CASSQDLVGTEAFF.